Given below is one T cell receptor (beta chain) in context. This record belongs to a study of shared clonotypes between healthy human individuals. Profiling relied on immunoSEQ multiplex PCR, and the TCRdb table lists in-frame clones only, not all of them. The sample carries around 1.4 million clones, 98% to 99% recorded once. This receptor was obtained from a young man in good health. The sample comprised naive CD4+ T cells sorted from blood. Subset reported: CD45RA+ positively selected.

CDR3 loop: CASSPILNAYEQYF. The CDR3 bases are TGTGCCAGCTCACCTATCCTGAACGCCTACGAGCAGTACTTC. This rearrangement joins TRBV18 to TRBJ2-7; no clear D. This CDR3 is 14 amino acids long. Trimming cost V 3 bases and J 2 bases, with 11 bases left between them. Germline V CDR1 and CDR2: KGHSH, LQKENI. Complete variable domain (other parts from reference TRBV18 and TRBJ2-7): NAGVMQNPRHLVRRRGQEARLRCSPMKGHSHVYWYRQLPEEGLKFMVYLQKENIIDESGMPKERFSAEFPKEGPSILRIQQVVRGDSAAYFCASSPILNAYEQYFGPGTRLTVT.